These T cell receptor beta chains were read from a single sample in a study of blood T cell repertoires in COVID-19. Clones were sequenced by immunoSEQ multiplex PCR, and TCRdb holds only the in-frame ones, with some missing. The table includes more than 200,000 clones, 65% to 85% detected once. Input material: peripheral blood. Receptors originate from a man aged 45-65 years with active or convalescent COVID-19. Both conserved end residues are part of each CDR3. The D gene is left open where the match is weak. Rows may omit the clone size; those that give it use once, few, many or a size class.

V: TRBV13; D: -; size: -; J: TRBJ1-2; DNA: TGTGCCAGCAGCCAGAGGGAGGGGCTCGGCGGCTACACCTTC; CDR3: CASSQREGLGGYTF
V: TRBV7-2; D: -; size: -; J: TRBJ1-1; DNA: TGTGCCAGCAGCCCGAGACCTGTTAGAGGCACTGAAGCTTTCTTT; CDR3: CASSPRPVRGTEAFF
V: TRBV12-3/TRBV12-4; D: -; size: -; J: TRBJ1-5; DNA: TGTGCCAGCAGTACGAACCAGTTTGAGCCCCAGCATTTT; CDR3: CASSTNQFEPQHF
V: TRBV4-1; D: -; size: few; J: TRBJ1-1; DNA: TGCGCCAGCAGCCAAGCAGGGTCACGGGCTTTCTTT; CDR3: CASSQAGSRAFF
V: TRBV15; D: -; size: -; J: TRBJ1-5; DNA: TGTGCCACCAGCCCCTCGGTGGGGGCAGGTCAGCCCCAGCATTTT; CDR3: CATSPSVGAGQPQHF
V: TRBV5-4; D: -; size: once; J: TRBJ1-1; DNA: TGTGCCAGCACTGTAAAAGGCGGGAGGACTGAAGCTTTCTTT; CDR3: CASTVKGGRTEAFF
V: TRBV7-9; D: -; size: once; J: TRBJ2-7; DNA: TGTGCCAGCACCAAAGACAGCTACGAGCAGTACTTC; CDR3: CASTKDSYEQYF
V: TRBV7-2; D: -; size: -; J: TRBJ2-3; DNA: TGTGCCAGCAGCTCCCAGTTCACAGATACGCAGTATTTT; CDR3: CASSSQFTDTQYF
V: TRBV5-1; D: TRBD2; size: -; J: TRBJ2-2; DNA: TGCGCCAGCAGATCTGGACTAGCGGGCGCCGCGAACACCGGGGAGCTGTTTTTT; CDR3: CASRSGLAGAANTGELFF
V: TRBV2; D: TRBD1; size: -; J: TRBJ2-5; DNA: TGTGCCAGCAGAGTGGACAGGGACGGGACCCAGTACTTC; CDR3: CASRVDRDGTQYF
V: TRBV5-8; D: TRBD2; size: -; J: TRBJ2-5; DNA: TGTGCCAGCAGCCCGAATCTAGCGGGGGGGATCGAGACCCAGTACTTC; CDR3: CASSPNLAGGIETQYF
V: TRBV7-2; D: -; size: -; J: TRBJ1-6; DNA: TGTGCCAGCAGCTTGAGCAGGGGTTCCTATAATTCACCCCTCCACTTT; CDR3: CASSLSRGSYNSPLHF
V: TRBV5-1; D: TRBD2; size: -; J: TRBJ2-3; DNA: TGCGCCAGCAGCTTAGTAATAGCGGGGAACACAGATACGCAGTATTTT; CDR3: CASSLVIAGNTDTQYF
V: TRBV24-1; D: -; size: -; J: TRBJ1-5; DNA: TGTGCCACGCCATGGCCCCTTAGCAATCAGCCCCAGCATTTT; CDR3: CATPWPLSNQPQHF
V: TRBV4-2; D: TRBD2; size: -; J: TRBJ2-7; DNA: TGTGCCAGCAGCCAAGAAGGGGGACTAGCGGCCCACGAGCAGTACTTC; CDR3: CASSQEGGLAAHEQYF
V: TRBV2; D: -; size: -; J: TRBJ1-2; DNA: TGTGCCAGCAATCAGGATACCTCTACGAACTATGGCTACACCTTC; CDR3: CASNQDTSTNYGYTF
V: TRBV19; D: TRBD1; size: -; J: TRBJ1-1; DNA: TGTGCCAGCGGATTGACAGGGGGCACTGAAGCTTTCTTT; CDR3: CASGLTGGTEAFF
V: TRBV6-5; D: -; size: few; J: TRBJ1-2; DNA: TGTGCCAGCAGTTTAACTAACAGGGCCCGACGGTATGGCTACACCTTC; CDR3: CASSLTNRARRYGYTF
V: TRBV7-2; D: -; size: -; J: TRBJ1-1; DNA: TGTGCCAGCAGCCCACGACCCTCAGGAAACACTGAAGCTTTCTTT; CDR3: CASSPRPSGNTEAFF
V: TRBV19; D: TRBD2; size: -; J: TRBJ2-1; DNA: TGTGCCAGTAGTAAATACGGGGGGGGTTACAATGAGCAGTTCTTC; CDR3: CASSKYGGGYNEQFF
V: TRBV11-1; D: -; size: -; J: TRBJ1-1; DNA: TGTGCCAGCAGCTTAGGAGTGAACACTGAAGCTTTCTTT; CDR3: CASSLGVNTEAFF
V: TRBV15; D: TRBD2; size: few; J: TRBJ2-3; DNA: TGTGCCACCAGCCCCCGAAAAGGGCGGGGGGTTAGCACAGATACGCAGTATTTT; CDR3: CATSPRKGRGVSTDTQYF
V: TRBV29-1; D: -; size: -; J: TRBJ1-1; DNA: TGCAGCGGGGTACGGGGCACTGAAGCTTTCTTT; CDR3: CSGVRGTEAFF
V: TRBV9; D: -; size: -; J: TRBJ2-5; DNA: TGTGCCAGCAATAAGGGGGCCCAGTACTTC; CDR3: CASNKGAQYF
V: TRBV30; D: -; size: -; J: TRBJ2-3; DNA: TGTGCCTGGAGTGAACTTCTCCAAACAGATACGCAGTATTTT; CDR3: CAWSELLQTDTQYF
V: TRBV7-9; D: -; size: many; J: TRBJ1-6; DNA: TGTGCCAGCAGGCACAATCTCGGGAATAATTCACCCCTCCACTTT; CDR3: CASRHNLGNNSPLHF
V: TRBV28; D: -; size: -; J: TRBJ1-1; DNA: TGTGCCAGCAGTTTACAGGGAGGAGGCACTGAAGCTTTCTTT; CDR3: CASSLQGGGTEAFF
V: TRBV5-4; D: TRBD1; size: -; J: TRBJ1-1; DNA: TGTGCCAGCTCCTCTAGAGGGACAGGGTACACTGAAGCTTTCTTT; CDR3: CASSSRGTGYTEAFF
V: TRBV5-1; D: TRBD1; size: -; J: TRBJ1-1; DNA: TGCGCCAGCAGCCAAATGACAGGGTTGATGAACACTGAAGCTTTCTTT; CDR3: CASSQMTGLMNTEAFF
V: TRBV11-2; D: -; size: -; J: TRBJ2-7; DNA: TGTGCCAGCAGCTTAGCCGGCCGACAGCACGAGCAGTACTTC; CDR3: CASSLAGRQHEQYF
V: TRBV30; D: TRBD1; size: few; J: TRBJ1-2; DNA: TGTGCCTGCGGAGGGGACAGGGATGAAAACTATGGCTACACCTTC; CDR3: CACGGDRDENYGYTF
V: TRBV7-2; D: TRBD2; size: -; J: TRBJ2-7; DNA: TGTGCCAGCAGCCCAATAGCGGGGTCCTACGAGCAGTACTTC; CDR3: CASSPIAGSYEQYF
V: TRBV15; D: -; size: large; J: TRBJ2-3; DNA: TGTGCCACCAGCGGCAAACCCACGGACAGTGGGGAACGGGATACGCAGTATTTT; CDR3: CATSGKPTDSGERDTQYF
V: TRBV5-1; D: -; size: once; J: TRBJ2-7; DNA: TGCGCCATGGCGGACGGGGGATCCTACGAGCAGTACTTC; CDR3: CAMADGGSYEQYF
V: TRBV6-5; D: TRBD1; size: -; J: TRBJ1-5; DNA: TGTGCCAGCATGCCGGGACAGGGTTTGCAGCCCCAGCATTTT; CDR3: CASMPGQGLQPQHF